Below, 14 T cell receptor beta chains from the same sample are listed, as sequenced in a study of identifying expanded T cells in peripheral blood. Using immunoSEQ multiplex PCR, the repertoire was profiled, and TCRdb retains in-frame clones only, with some absent. Counted here are approximately 83,000 clones, 80% to 90% occurring once; the ten biggest clones make up around 4.5%. The sequenced sample was blood. The receptors were gathered from a person aged 18 to 70 in good health.

The V gene is TRBV5-1, the J gene TRBJ1-4, with 10 bases aligning to TRBD1. The CDR3 has 14 amino acids. Trimming at V came to 4 bases and at J to 7 bases, leaving 4 bases not matched to a gene. Germline assignment: CDR1 SGHRS and CDR2 YFSETQ. The CDR3 is CASSRTGGLEKLFF. CDR3 in DNA: TGCGCCAGCAGCCGGACAGGGGGACTTGAAAAACTGTTTTTT.

The V and J genes are TRBV5-1 and TRBJ2-7; D uncertain. Germline CDR1 reads SGHRS; CDR2 reads YFSETQ. V was cut by 4 bases and J by 3 bases, with 11 bases left in between. This CDR3 region has 13 residues. DNA for the CDR3: TGCGCCAGCAGCCTACCCGACGGCTACGAGCAGTACTTC. This codes for CASSLPDGYEQYF.

V usage is TRBV7-3 and J usage is TRBJ1-4; D is ambiguous. This CDR3 is built from 12 residues. Trimming shortened V by 6 bases and J by 10 bases, and 12 bases separated the two germline ends. Germline CDR1 is SGHTA and CDR2 is FQGTGA. In DNA, the CDR3 is TGTGCCAGCAGTCATGAGGGTGGAAAACTGTTTTTT. Its translation is CASSHEGGKLFF.

J is TRBJ2-3 and V is TRBV10-1; D uncertain. There are 13 residues in the CDR3. V dropped 2 bases and J dropped 6 bases, with 9 bases sitting between them. Germline lookup yields CDR1 WNHNN and CDR2 SYGVQD (reference sequence). The CDR3 spells CASSEPGVDTQYF. The DNA of the CDR3 is TGCGCCAGCAGTGAGCCAGGCGTTGATACGCAGTATTTT.

The chain is built from TRBV6-1 and TRBJ1-2; D unresolved. Per the germline V gene, CDR1 is MNHNS and CDR2 is SASEGT. The CDR3 contains 11 residues. Trimming removed 5 bases from V and 7 bases from J, with 8 bases in between. The CDR3 nucleotides are TGTGCCAGCAGTCCCCCCACTGGCTACACCTTC. It specifies CASSPPTGYTF.

This clone is a singleton in its sample. The CDR3 reads CASSDTTGYEQYF. Here the CDR3 DNA reads TGTGCCAGCAGCGATACGACAGGCTACGAGCAGTACTTC. The chain carries TRBV5-6 and TRBJ2-7, with D possibly matching TRBD1 (6 bases). The CDR3 totals 13 residues. The V end lost 4 bases, the J end lost 3 bases, and 11 bases lay between the germline ends. The germline CDR1 and CDR2 sequences are SGHDT and YYEEEE.

The chain links TRBV18 to TRBJ2-1, with 13 bases that match TRBD2. Looked up from germline, CDR1 is KGHSH and CDR2 is LQKENI. The trim removed 10 bases at V and 2 bases at J, leaving 14 bases unmatched. The CDR3 sequence is 18 residues long. CDR3 residues: CATRKTSGGPAAYNEQFF. The DNA of the CDR3 is TGTGCCACTCGGAAGACTAGCGGGGGGCCGGCGGCCTACAATGAGCAGTTCTTC.

The J gene is TRBJ1-5, the V gene TRBV5-5; D is undetermined. The germline gives CDR1 SGHKS, CDR2 YYEKEE (reference sequence). CDR3 length: 14 residues. Trimming took 1 base from V and 6 from J, leaving 11 bases between them. CDR3 region: CASSLRESGQPQHF. CDR3 nucleotides: TGTGCCAGCAGCTTGAGGGAGTCTGGTCAGCCCCAGCATTTT. Using reference TRBV5-5 and TRBJ1-5 for the parts outside the CDR3, the full variable domain is DAGVTQSPTHLIKTRGQQVTLRCSPISGHKSVSWYQQVLGQGPQFIFQYYEKEERGRGNFPDRFSARQFPNYSSELNVNALLLGDSALYLCASSLRESGQPQHFGDGTRLSIL.

The count of this clone is one. This sequence joins TRBV2 and TRBJ2-7; D might be TRBD1 (5 bases). From germline, CDR1 is SNHLY and CDR2 FYNNEI. This CDR3 region has 13 residues. The V end lost 8 bases, the J end lost 0 bases, and 11 bases lay between the germline ends. CDR3 protein: CASSDSNSYEQYF. The DNA of the CDR3 is TGTGCCAGCTCCGACAGTAACTCCTACGAGCAGTACTTC.

The genes are TRBV9 and TRBJ2-1, with TRBD1 identical over 8 bases. The CDR3 consists of 15 residues. The junction had 9 bases not matched to a gene; V was cut back by 3 bases and J by 7 bases. Germline lookup yields CDR1 SGDLS and CDR2 YYNGEE. Written as DNA, the CDR3 is TGTGCCAGCAGCGCCGGGACAGGAGTCATGAATGAGCAGTTCTTC. This sequence encodes CASSAGTGVMNEQFF.

V usage is TRBV4-1 and J usage is TRBJ1-1; TRBD1 agrees at 7 bases. Trimming cost V 4 bases and J 5 bases; bases outside gene matches: 7. The CDR3 sequence is 14 residues long. Germline V gene data show CDR1 as MGHRA and CDR2 as YSYEKL. The CDR3 coding sequence is TGCGCCAGCAGCCGGAACAGGGGTTTAACTGAAGCTTTCTTT. Translating gives CASSRNRGLTEAFF.

The rearrangement uses TRBV2 and TRBJ2-7; D is ambiguous. In germline, CDR1 is SNHLY, CDR2 FYNNEI. Trimming stripped 5 bases from V and 3 bases from J, with 11 bases between. This CDR3 is built from 13 residues. CDR3 DNA sequence: TGTGCCAGCAGTCCCCAGTTATTCTACGAGCAGTACTTC. It yields the protein CASSPQLFYEQYF.

DNA of the CDR3: TGTGCCAGCTCACGTCCGGGGGTAGGAAACACTGAAGCTTTCTTT. Its protein is CASSRPGVGNTEAFF. The chain is built from TRBV18 and TRBJ1-1; D is perhaps TRBD1 (5 bases). Deletions cut 4 bases from V and 2 bases from J, with 14 bases between. The CDR3 sequence is 15 residues long. From germline, CDR1 is KGHSH and CDR2 LQKENI.

The chain carries TRBV2 and TRBJ2-3; D unresolved. Germline values: CDR1 SNHLY, CDR2 FYNNEI. This CDR3 has 13 residues. Between the trimmed V and J ends, which lost 4 bases and 5 bases, there was a span of 10 bases. The CDR3 protein is CASSVMTGDTQYF. The DNA for the CDR3 is TGTGCCAGCAGTGTAATGACCGGAGATACGCAGTATTTT.